This TCR beta chain was identified during a study of blood T cell repertoires in COVID-19. Generated by immunoSEQ multiplex PCR, the TCRdb table keeps only in-frame clones and is missing some. The sample lists over 120,000 clones; roughly 90% were seen once. Sequences were obtained from peripheral blood. The receptor's source is an older man with acute or convalescent COVID-19.

The DNA for the CDR3 is TGTGCCAGCCTGTCCTATGGCTACACCTTC. Protein sequence: CASLSYGYTF. The rearrangement links TRBV21-1 to TRBJ1-2. TRBV21-1 is listed as a pseudogene. CDR3 length equals 10 residues.